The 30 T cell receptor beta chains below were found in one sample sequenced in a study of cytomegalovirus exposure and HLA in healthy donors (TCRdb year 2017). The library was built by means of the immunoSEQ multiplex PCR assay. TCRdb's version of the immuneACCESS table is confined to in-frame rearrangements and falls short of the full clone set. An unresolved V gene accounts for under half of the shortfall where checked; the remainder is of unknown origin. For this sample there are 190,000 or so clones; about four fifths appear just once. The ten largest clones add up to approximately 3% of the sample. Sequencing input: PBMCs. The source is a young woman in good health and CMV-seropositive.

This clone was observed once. CDR3 in amino acids: CASSGDIPYEQYF. CDR3 coding DNA: TGTGCCAGCAGCGGGGACATTCCCTACGAGCAGTACTTC. V usage is TRBV6-1 and J usage is TRBJ2-7; perhaps TRBD1 as D (6 bases). The CDR3 runs 13 residues. Germline V lookup: CDR1 MNHNS, CDR2 SASEGT. With 6 bases removed from V and 2 bases from J, the gap between germline ends came to 11 bases.

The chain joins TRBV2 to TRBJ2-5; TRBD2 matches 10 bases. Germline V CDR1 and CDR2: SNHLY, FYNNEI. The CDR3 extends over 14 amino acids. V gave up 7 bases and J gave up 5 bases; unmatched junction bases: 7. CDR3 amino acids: CASNVLAGVETQYF. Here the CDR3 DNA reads TGTGCCAGCAATGTCCTAGCGGGGGTCGAGACCCAGTACTTC.

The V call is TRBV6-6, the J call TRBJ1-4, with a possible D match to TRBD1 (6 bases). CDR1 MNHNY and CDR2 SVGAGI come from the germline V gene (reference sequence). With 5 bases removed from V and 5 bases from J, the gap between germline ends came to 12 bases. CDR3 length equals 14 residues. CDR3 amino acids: CASSLDRTNEKLFF. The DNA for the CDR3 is TGTGCCAGCAGTCTTGACAGGACCAATGAAAAACTGTTTTTT.

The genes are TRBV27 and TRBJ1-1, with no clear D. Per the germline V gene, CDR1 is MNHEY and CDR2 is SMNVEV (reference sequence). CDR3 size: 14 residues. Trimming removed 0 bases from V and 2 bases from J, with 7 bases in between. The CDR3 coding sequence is TGTGCCAGCAGTTTATCTAGGACTAACACTGAAGCTTTCTTT. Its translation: CASSLSRTNTEAFF.

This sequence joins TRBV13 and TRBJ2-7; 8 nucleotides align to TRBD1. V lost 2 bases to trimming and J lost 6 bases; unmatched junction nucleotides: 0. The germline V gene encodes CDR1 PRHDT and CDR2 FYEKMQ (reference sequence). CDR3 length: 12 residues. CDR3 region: CASSLTGGEQYF. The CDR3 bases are TGTGCCAGCAGCTTAACAGGGGGCGAGCAGTACTTC.

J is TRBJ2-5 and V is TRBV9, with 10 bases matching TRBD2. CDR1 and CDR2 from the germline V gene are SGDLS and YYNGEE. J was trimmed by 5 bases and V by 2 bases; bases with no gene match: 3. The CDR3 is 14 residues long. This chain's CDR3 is CASSVTSGFETQYF. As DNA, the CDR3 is TGTGCCAGCAGCGTGACTAGCGGGTTTGAGACCCAGTACTTC.

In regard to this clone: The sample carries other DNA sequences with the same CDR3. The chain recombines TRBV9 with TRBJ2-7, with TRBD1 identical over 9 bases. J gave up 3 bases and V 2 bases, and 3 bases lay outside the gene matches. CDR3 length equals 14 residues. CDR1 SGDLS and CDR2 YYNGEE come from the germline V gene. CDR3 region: CASSVGQGDYEQYF. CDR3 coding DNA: TGTGCCAGCAGCGTGGGACAGGGTGACTACGAGCAGTACTTC.

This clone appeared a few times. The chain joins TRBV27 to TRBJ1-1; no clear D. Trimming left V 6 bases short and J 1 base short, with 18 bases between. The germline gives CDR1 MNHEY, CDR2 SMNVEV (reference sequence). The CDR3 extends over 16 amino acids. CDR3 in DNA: TGTGCCAGCAGCGGCATTTCGGTCGGGGAGAACACTGAAGCTTTCTTT. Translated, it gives CASSGISVGENTEAFF.

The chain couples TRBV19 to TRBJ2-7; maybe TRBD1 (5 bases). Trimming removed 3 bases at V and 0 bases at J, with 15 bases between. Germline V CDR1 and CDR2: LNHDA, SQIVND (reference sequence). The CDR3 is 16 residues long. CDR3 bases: TGTGCCAGTAGTATCCGACAGACACTGAGCTCCTACGAGCAGTACTTC. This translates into CASSIRQTLSSYEQYF.

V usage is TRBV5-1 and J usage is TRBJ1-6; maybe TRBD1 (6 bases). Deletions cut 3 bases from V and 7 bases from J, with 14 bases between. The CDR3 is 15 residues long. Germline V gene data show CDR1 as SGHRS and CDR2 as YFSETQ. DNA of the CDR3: TGCGCCAGCAGCTACGATCGACAGGTCAATTCACCCCTCCACTTT. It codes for CASSYDRQVNSPLHF.

The CDR3 nucleotides are TGTGCCAGCAGCCCCGGACTAGCGCACTCCTACGAGCAGTACTTC. It specifies CASSPGLAHSYEQYF. This chain links TRBV4-2 with TRBJ2-7, with 9 bases identical to TRBD2. V shed 4 bases and J 0 bases; nucleotides not matched to a gene: 4. This CDR3 is built from 15 residues. CDR1 is LGHNA and CDR2 is YNFKEQ in the germline V gene.

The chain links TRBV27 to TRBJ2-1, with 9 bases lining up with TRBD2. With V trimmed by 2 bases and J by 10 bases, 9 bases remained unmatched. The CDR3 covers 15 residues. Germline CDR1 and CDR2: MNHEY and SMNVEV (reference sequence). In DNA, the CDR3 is TGTGCCAGCAGTTTAACCCCGGCGGGGGGGCAAGAGCAGTTCTTC. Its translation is CASSLTPAGGQEQFF.

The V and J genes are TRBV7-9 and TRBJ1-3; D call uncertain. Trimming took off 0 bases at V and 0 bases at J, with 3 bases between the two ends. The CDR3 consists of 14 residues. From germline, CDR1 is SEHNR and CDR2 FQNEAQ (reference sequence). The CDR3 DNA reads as TGTGCCAGCAGCTTAGCCTCCTCTGGAAACACCATATATTTT. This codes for CASSLASSGNTIYF.

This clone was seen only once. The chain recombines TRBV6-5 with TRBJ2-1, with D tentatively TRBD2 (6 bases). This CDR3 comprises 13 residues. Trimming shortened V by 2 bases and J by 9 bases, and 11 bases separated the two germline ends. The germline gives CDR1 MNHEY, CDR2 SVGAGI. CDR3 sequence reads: CASSYGGSVEQFF. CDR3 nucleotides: TGTGCCAGCAGTTACGGGGGGTCAGTTGAGCAGTTCTTC.

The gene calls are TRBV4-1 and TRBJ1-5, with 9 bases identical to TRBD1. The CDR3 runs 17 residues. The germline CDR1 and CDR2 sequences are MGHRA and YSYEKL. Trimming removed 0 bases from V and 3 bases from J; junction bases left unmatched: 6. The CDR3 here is CASSQDGDRAVNQPQHF. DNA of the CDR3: TGCGCCAGCAGCCAAGATGGGGACAGGGCCGTCAATCAGCCCCAGCATTTT.

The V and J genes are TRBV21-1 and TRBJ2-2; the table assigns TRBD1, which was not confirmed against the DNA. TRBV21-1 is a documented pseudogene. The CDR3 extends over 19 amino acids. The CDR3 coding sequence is TGTGCCAGCAGCATCCGACGGACGCCGACGGACACCCACACCGGGGAGCTGTTTTTT. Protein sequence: CASSIRRTPTDTHTGELFF.

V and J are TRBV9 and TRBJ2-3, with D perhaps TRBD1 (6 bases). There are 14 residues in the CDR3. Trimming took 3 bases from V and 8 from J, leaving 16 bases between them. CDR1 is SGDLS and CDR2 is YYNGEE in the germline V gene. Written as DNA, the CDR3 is TGTGCCAGCAGCGAGAGGGTCTCAGGGGTTACGCAGTATTTT. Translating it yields CASSERVSGVTQYF. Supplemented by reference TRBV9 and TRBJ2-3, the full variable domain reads DSGVTQTPKHLITATGQRVTLRCSPRSGDLSVYWYQQSLDQGLQFLIQYYNGEERAKGNILERFSAQQFPDLHSELNLSSLELGDSALYFCASSERVSGVTQYFGPGTRLTVL.

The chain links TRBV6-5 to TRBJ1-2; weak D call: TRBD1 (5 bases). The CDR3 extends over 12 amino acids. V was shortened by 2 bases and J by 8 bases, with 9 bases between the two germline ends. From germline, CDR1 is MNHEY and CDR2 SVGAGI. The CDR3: CASSYGGGGYTF. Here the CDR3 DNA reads TGTGCCAGCAGTTACGGGGGGGGAGGCTACACCTTC.

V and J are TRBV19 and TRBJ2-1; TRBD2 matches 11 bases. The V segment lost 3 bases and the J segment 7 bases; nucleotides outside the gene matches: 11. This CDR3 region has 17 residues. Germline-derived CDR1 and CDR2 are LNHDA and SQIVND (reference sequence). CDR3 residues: CASSIFSGGVRGNEQFF. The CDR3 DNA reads TGTGCCAGTAGTATTTTTAGCGGGGGGGTACGTGGGAATGAGCAGTTCTTC.

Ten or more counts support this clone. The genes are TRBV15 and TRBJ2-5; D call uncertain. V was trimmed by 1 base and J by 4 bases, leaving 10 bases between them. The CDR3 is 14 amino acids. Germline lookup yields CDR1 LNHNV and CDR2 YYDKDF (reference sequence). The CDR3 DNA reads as TGTGCCACCAGCAGAGGTGGCTCCATAGAGACCCAGTACTTC. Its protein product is CATSRGGSIETQYF. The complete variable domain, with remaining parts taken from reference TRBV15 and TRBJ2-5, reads DAMVIQNPRYQVTQFGKPVTLSCSQTLNHNVMYWYQQKSSQAPKLLFHYYDKDFNNEADTPDNFQSRRPNTSFCFLDIRSPGLGDTAMYLCATSRGGSIETQYFGPGTRLLVL.

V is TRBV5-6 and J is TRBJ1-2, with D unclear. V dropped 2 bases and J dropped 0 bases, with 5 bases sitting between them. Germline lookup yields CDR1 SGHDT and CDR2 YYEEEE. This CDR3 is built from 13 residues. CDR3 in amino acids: CASSFGANYGYTF. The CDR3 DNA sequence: TGTGCCAGCAGCTTCGGAGCTAACTATGGCTACACCTTC. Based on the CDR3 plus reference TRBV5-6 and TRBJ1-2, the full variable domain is DAGVTQSPTHLIKTRGQQVTLRCSPKSGHDTVSWYQQALGQGPQFIFQYYEEEERQRGNFPDRFSGHQFPNYSSELNVNALLLGDSALYLCASSFGANYGYTFGSGTRLTVV.

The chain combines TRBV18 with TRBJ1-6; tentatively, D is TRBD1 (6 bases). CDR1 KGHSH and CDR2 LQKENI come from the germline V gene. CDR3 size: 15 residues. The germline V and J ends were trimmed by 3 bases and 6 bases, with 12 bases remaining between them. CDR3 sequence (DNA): TGTGCCAGCTCACCCCGGGACACCGTTAATTCACCCCTCCACTTT. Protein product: CASSPRDTVNSPLHF. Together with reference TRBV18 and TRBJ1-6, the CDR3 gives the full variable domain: NAGVMQNPRHLVRRRGQEARLRCSPMKGHSHVYWYRQLPEEGLKFMVYLQKENIIDESGMPKERFSAEFPKEGPSILRIQQVVRGDSAAYFCASSPRDTVNSPLHFGNGTRLTVT.

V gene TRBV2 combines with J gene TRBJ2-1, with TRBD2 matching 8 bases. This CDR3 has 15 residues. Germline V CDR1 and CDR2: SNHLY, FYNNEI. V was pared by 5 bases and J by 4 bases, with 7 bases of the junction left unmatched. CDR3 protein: CASSSTSDGYNEQFF. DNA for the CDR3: TGTGCCAGCAGTTCGACTAGCGACGGATACAATGAGCAGTTCTTC.

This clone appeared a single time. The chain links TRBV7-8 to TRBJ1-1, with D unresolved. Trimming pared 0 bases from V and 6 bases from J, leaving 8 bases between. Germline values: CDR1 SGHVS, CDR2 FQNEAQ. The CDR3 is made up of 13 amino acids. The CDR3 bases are TGTGCCAGCAGCTTAGCACAGAAGGCTGAAGCTTTCTTT. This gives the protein CASSLAQKAEAFF. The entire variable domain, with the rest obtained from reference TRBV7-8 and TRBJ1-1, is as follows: GAGVSQSPRYKVAKRGQDVALRCDPISGHVSLFWYQQALGQGPEFLTYFQNEAQLDKSGLPSDRFFAERPEGSVSTLKIQRTQQEDSAVYLCASSLAQKAEAFFGQGTRLTVV.

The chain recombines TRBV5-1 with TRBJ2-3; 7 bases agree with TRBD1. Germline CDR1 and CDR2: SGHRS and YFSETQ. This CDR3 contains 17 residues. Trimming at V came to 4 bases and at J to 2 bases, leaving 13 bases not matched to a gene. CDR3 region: CASSVNRDSRFTDTQYF. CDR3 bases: TGCGCCAGCAGCGTAAACCGGGACAGCCGCTTCACAGATACGCAGTATTTT. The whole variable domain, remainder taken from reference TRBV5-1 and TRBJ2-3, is KAGVTQTPRYLIKTRGQQVTLSCSPISGHRSVSWYQQTPGQGLQFLFEYFSETQRNKGNFPGRFSGRQFSNSRSEMNVSTLELGDSALYLCASSVNRDSRFTDTQYFGPGTRLTVL.

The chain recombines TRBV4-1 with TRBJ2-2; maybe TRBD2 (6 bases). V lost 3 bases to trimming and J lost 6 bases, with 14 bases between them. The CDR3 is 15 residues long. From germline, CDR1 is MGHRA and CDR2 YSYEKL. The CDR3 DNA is TGCGCCAGCAGCCAGGGACTTCTGGGGGCCGGGGAGCTGTTTTTT. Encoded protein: CASSQGLLGAGELFF.

CDR3 coding DNA: TGTGCCAGCAGCTTCACGGAGGCAGGGGGGAGTGAAAAACTGTTTTTT. This sequence encodes CASSFTEAGGSEKLFF. V and J are TRBV5-6 and TRBJ1-4; TRBD1 matches 7 bases. The CDR3 runs 16 residues. Germline V gene lookup returns CDR1 SGHDT and CDR2 YYEEEE. V was pared by 2 bases and J by 7 bases, with 11 bases of the junction left unmatched.

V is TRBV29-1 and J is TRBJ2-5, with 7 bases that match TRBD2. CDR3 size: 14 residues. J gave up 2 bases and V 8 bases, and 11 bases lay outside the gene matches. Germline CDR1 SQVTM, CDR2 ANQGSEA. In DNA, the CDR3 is TGCAGCATCACCGCCGGGGGGATGCAAGAGACCCAGTACTTC. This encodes CSITAGGMQETQYF.

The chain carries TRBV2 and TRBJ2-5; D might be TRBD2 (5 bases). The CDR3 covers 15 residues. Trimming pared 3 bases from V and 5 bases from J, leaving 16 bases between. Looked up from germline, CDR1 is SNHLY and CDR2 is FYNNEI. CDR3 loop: CASSDRGWPGETQYF. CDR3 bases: TGTGCCAGCAGTGATAGAGGGTGGCCCGGGGAGACCCAGTACTTC.

CDR3 region: CASSPDRAYGYTF. The DNA for the CDR3 is TGTGCCAGCAGCCCGGACAGGGCCTATGGCTACACCTTC. The gene calls are TRBV7-3 and TRBJ1-2, with 8 bases that match TRBD1. Trimming removed 5 bases from V and 4 bases from J; junction bases left unmatched: 3. In germline, CDR1 is SGHTA, CDR2 FQGTGA. The length of the CDR3 is 13 residues.